The clone carrying this T cell receptor (beta chain) was detected only once. Its cognate antigen is unknown. This specimen comes from a study of tumor-infiltrating lymphocytes in primary liver carcinoma. Study-wide results and limits: Lesser overlap characterized tumor-adjacent and tumor-blood pairs relative to tumor region pairs.

Total RNA (approximately 500 ng) served as template for TCR beta cDNA synthesis primed by a constant-region primer. Libraries covering TCR beta were generated through three nested multiplex PCR rounds (using a slightly modified ARM-PCR). In the first two PCR rounds, TRBV1-TRBV30 forward primers were paired with a C-beta reverse primer, and each round lasted approximately 10 cycles. One entry per CDR3 protein, called by TCRdb with MiXCR from the multiplex PCR reads. The data show under 200,000 distinct CDR3 sequences, approximately 80% seen once. V lost 3 bases to trimming and J lost 6 bases; unmatched junction nucleotides: 6. This CDR3 is 15 amino acids long. Germline assignment: CDR1 LGHNA and CDR2 YSLEER. Unsorted bulk tissue (about 20-30 mg) underwent RNA and DNA co-extraction. Tumor samples uniformly had over 80% viable tumor cells.

Sequencing was performed on tumor tissue from primary liver carcinoma. The sequence derives from a man in his forties or fifties with primary liver carcinoma and hepatitis B virus infection. The rearrangement joins TRBV4-3 to TRBJ2-3; 10 nucleotides line up with TRBD1. The CDR3 reads CASSHRQGATDTQYF. In nucleotides, the CDR3 is TGCGCCAGCAGCCACCGACAGGGGGCGACGGATACGCAGTATTTT.